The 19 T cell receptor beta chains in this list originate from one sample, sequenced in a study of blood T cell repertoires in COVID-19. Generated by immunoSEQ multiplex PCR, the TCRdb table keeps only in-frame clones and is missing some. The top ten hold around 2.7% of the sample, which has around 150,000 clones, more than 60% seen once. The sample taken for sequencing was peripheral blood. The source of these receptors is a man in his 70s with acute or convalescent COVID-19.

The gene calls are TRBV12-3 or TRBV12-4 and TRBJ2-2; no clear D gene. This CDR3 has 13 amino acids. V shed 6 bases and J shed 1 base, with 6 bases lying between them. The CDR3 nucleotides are TGTGCCAGCAGCCGCAGGAACACCGGGGAGCTGTTTTTT. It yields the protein CASSRRNTGELFF.

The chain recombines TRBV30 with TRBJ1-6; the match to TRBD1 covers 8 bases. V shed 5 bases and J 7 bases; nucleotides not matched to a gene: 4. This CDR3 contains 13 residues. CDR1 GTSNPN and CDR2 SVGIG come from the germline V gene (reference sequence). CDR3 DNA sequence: TGTGCCTGGGAGACAGGGGCGAATTCACCCCTCCACTTT. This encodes CAWETGANSPLHF.

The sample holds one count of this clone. This CDR3 is CASSQNQGASTEAFF. The CDR3 DNA is TGCGCCAGCAGCCAAAATCAGGGGGCATCCACTGAAGCTTTCTTT. The chain is built from TRBV4-3 and TRBJ1-1, with 8 nucleotides matching TRBD1. Germline CDR1 reads LGHNA; CDR2 reads YSLEER. The V and J ends lost 2 bases and 4 bases, in that order; junction bases with no gene match: 6. The CDR3 runs to 15 residues.

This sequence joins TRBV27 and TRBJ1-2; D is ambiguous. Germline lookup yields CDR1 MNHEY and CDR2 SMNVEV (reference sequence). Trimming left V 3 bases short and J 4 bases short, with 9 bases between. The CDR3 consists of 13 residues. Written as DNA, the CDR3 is TGTGCCAGCAGTTTGGGTCAGGCCTATGGCTACACCTTC. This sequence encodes CASSLGQAYGYTF.

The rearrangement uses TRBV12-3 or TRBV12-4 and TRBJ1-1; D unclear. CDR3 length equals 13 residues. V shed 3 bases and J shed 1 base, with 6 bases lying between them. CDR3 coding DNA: TGTGCCAGCAGTTTTTTCCAGAACACTGAAGCTTTCTTT. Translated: CASSFFQNTEAFF.

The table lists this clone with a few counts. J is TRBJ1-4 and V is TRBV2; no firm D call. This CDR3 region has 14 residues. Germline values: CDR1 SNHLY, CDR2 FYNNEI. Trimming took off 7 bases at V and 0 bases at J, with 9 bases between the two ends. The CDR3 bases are TGTGCCAGCAAAGACTTTGCAACTAATGAAAAACTGTTTTTT. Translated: CASKDFATNEKLFF.

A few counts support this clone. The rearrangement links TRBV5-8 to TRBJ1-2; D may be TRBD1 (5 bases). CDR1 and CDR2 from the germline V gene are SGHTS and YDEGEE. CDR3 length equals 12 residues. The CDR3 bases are TGTGCGCCCAGGGCCGCTAACTATGGCTACACCTTC. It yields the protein CAPRAANYGYTF.

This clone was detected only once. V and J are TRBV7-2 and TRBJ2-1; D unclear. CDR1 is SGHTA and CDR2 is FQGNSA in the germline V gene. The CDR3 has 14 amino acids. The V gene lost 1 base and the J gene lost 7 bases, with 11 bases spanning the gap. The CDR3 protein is CASSLESGRNEQFF. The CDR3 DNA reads TGTGCCAGCAGCTTAGAGTCAGGTAGGAATGAGCAGTTCTTC.

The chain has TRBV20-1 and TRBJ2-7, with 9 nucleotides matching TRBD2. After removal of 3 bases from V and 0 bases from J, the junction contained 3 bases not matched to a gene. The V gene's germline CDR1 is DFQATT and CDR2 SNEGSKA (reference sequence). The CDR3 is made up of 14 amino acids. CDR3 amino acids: CSASSGGSSYEQYF. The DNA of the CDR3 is TGCAGTGCTAGTAGCGGGGGCAGCTCCTACGAGCAGTACTTC.

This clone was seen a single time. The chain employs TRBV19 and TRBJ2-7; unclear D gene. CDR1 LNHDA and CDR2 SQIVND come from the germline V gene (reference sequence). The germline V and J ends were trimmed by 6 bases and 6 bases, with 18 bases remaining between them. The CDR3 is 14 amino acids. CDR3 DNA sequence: TGTGCCAGTAGACCGGCCCAGGTTGGATCCGAGCAGTACTTC. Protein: CASRPAQVGSEQYF.

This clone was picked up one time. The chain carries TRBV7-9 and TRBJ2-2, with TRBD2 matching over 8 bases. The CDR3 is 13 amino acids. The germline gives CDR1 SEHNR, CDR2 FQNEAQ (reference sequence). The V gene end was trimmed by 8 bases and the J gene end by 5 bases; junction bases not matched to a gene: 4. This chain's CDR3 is CASSAGVTGELFF. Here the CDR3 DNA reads TGTGCCAGCTCAGCGGGGGTGACCGGGGAGCTGTTTTTT.

The CDR3 bases are TGTGCCAGCAGCTCGGGACAGGGGAATTCACCCCTCCACTTT. It codes for CASSSGQGNSPLHF. The rearrangement links TRBV11-2 to TRBJ1-6; 10 nucleotides agree with TRBD1. This CDR3 contains 14 residues. Germline assignment: CDR1 SGHAT and CDR2 FQNNGV. V gave up 4 bases and J gave up 7 bases; unmatched junction bases: 1.

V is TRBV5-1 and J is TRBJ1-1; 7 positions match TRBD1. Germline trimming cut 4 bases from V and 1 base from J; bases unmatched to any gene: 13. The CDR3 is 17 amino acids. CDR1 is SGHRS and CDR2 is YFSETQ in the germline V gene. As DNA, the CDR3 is TGCGCCAGCAGCCCTCCAGGACAGGCAAATCCGAACACTGAAGCTTTCTTT. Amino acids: CASSPPGQANPNTEAFF.

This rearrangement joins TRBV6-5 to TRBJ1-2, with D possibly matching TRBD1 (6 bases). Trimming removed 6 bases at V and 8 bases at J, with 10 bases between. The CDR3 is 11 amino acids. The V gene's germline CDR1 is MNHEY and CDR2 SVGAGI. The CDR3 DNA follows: TGTGCCAGCAGAGGGGGACCAGGCTACACCTTC. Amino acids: CASRGGPGYTF.

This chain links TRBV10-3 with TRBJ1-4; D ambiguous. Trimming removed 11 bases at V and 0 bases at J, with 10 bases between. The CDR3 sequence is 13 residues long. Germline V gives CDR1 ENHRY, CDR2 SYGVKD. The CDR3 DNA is TGTGCCGCCACACCTGCAACTAATGAAAAACTGTTTTTT. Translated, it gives CAATPATNEKLFF.

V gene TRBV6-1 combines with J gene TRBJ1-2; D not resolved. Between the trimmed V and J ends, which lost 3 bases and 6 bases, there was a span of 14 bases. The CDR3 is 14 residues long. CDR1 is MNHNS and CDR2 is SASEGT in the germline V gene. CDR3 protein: CASSDSPQWDGYTF. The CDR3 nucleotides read TGTGCCAGCAGTGATAGCCCTCAGTGGGATGGCTACACCTTC.

CDR3 amino acids: CASSWTGAGGEKLFF. DNA of the CDR3: TGTGCCAGCAGCTGGACAGGGGCCGGAGGTGAAAAACTGTTTTTT. The chain has TRBV5-6 and TRBJ1-4; TRBD1 matches 9 bases. V gave up 3 bases and J gave up 7 bases; unmatched junction bases: 7. From germline, CDR1 is SGHDT and CDR2 YYEEEE. CDR3 length: 15 residues. The full variable domain, its missing parts supplied by reference TRBV5-6 and TRBJ1-4, is DAGVTQSPTHLIKTRGQQVTLRCSPKSGHDTVSWYQQALGQGPQFIFQYYEEEERQRGNFPDRFSGHQFPNYSSELNVNALLLGDSALYLCASSWTGAGGEKLFFGSGTQLSVL.

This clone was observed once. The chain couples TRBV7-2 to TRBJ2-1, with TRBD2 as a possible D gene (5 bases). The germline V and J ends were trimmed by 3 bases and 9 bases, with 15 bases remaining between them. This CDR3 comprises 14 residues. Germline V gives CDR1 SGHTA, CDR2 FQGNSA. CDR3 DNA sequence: TGTGCCAGCAGCTTCTCTCGCGACGGAGGTGAGCAGTTCTTC. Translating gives CASSFSRDGGEQFF.

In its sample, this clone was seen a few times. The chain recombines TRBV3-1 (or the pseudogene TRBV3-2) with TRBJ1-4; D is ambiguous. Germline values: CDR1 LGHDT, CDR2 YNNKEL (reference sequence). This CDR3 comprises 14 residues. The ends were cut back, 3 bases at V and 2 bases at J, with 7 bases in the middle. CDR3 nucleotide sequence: TGTGCCAGCAGCCACGGAGGGACTAATGAAAAACTGTTTTTT. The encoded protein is CASSHGGTNEKLFF.